Sequencing of this T cell receptor (beta chain) was carried out in a study of cytomegalovirus exposure and HLA in healthy donors. This clone was observed a handful of times. PCR used 60 Vbeta primers and 13 Jbeta primers. Only in-frame clones appear in the TCRdb table, and some are missing; sequencing was by immunoSEQ multiplex PCR. The repertoire includes 150,000 or so clones, approximately 86% of them detected once, and 1.5% to 2% sits in the top ten. Per germline, CDR1 MNHEY and CDR2 SVGAGI. CDR3 length: 11 residues. The V end lost 2 bases, the J end lost 8 bases, and 6 bases lay between the germline ends.

The chain combines TRBV6-5 with TRBJ1-1; D gene uncertain. Sequencing used PBMCs. This clonotype was sampled from a woman aged 18-29 years in good health and CMV-seronegative. Here the CDR3 reads CASSYGQEAFF. The CDR3 DNA reads as TGTGCCAGCAGTTACGGTCAGGAAGCTTTCTTT.